This TCR beta chain was documented in a study of T cells in Graves' hyperthyroidism and ophthalmopathy. TCR beta CDR3 regions were amplified from RNA transcripts. The HTBI primer set served for first-round RT-PCR of the TCR CDR3. TCRdb reprocessed the multiplex PCR reads with MiXCR, giving one entry per CDR3 protein. The profile shows more than 500,000 distinct CDR3 sequences, approximately 16% of them singletons. Germline V gene sequence: CDR1 WNHNN, CDR2 SYGVQD (reference sequence). V shed 4 bases and J shed 2 bases, with 15 bases lying between them. This CDR3 is built from 15 residues. The sequenced sample was blood. The chain has TRBV10-1 and TRBJ2-7; D is possibly TRBD2 (5 bases). This TCR was sampled from a woman aged 25 to 45 with Graves' ophthalmopathy. The chain's CDR3 is CASSGWQAGAYEQYF. The CDR3 region has the DNA TGCGCCAGCAGTGGATGGCAGGCGGGCGCCTACGAGCAGTACTTC.